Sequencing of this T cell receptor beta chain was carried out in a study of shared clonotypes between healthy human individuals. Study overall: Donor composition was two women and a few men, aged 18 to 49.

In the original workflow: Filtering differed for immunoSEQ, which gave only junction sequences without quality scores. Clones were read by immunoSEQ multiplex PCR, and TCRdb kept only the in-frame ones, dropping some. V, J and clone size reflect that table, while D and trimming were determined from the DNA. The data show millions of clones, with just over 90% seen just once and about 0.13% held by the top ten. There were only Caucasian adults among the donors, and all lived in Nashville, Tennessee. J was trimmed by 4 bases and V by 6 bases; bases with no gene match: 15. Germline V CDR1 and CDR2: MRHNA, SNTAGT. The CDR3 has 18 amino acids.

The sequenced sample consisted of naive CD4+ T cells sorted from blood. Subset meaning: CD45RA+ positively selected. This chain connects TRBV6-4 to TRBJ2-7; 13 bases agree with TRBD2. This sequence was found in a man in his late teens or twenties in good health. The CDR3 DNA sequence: TGTGCCAGCAGGGTCCGGGACGGAGGGACTAGCGGGATTTACGAGCAGTACTTC. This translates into CASRVRDGGTSGIYEQYF.